A single sample is the source of the 4 T cell receptor beta chains below, sequenced in a study of memory CD4+ T cells and cytomegalovirus serostatus (dated by TCRdb to 2018 to 2020). The library came from the immunoSEQ multiplex PCR assay. TCRdb obtained this table from immuneACCESS and retained in-frame rearrangements with V and J assigned. These tables miss some clones; where compared with another copy, unresolved V genes account for less than half of the shortfall, and the remainder is unexplained. Here the sample has approximately 47,000 clones; 78% occur a single time. The top ten clonotypes cover approximately 0.96% of the sample. A FACSAria II was used to sort memory CD4+ T cells, defined as single viable CD3+CD4+CD8-CD45RO+ cells. Material for sequencing was memory CD4+ T cells from blood. The receptors were sampled from an adult in good health and CMV-seronegative.

J is TRBJ1-1 and V is TRBV6-1; D remains ambiguous. The CDR3 loop spans 13 amino acids. Trimming stripped 4 bases from V and 1 base from J, with 7 bases between. The germline V gene has CDR1 MNHNS and CDR2 SASEGT. As DNA, the CDR3 is TGTGCCAGCAGTGTCGAGAGGAACACTGAAGCTTTCTTT. Translating gives CASSVERNTEAFF.

The chain joins TRBV18 to TRBJ1-2, with a possible D match to TRBD1 (6 bases). Germline assignment: CDR1 KGHSH and CDR2 LQKENI. This CDR3 is built from 15 residues. Trimming pared 2 bases from V and 1 base from J, leaving 11 bases between. In nucleotides, the CDR3 is TGTGCCAGCTCACCAAATACAGGGAATAACTATGGCTACACCTTC. This codes for CASSPNTGNNYGYTF.

The genes are TRBV7-2 and TRBJ2-7; tentative D call: TRBD1 (6 bases). CDR3 size: 16 residues. Germline assignment: CDR1 SGHTA and CDR2 FQGNSA. The V end was cut by 0 bases, the J end by 0 bases, with 12 bases between. CDR3 amino acids: CASSLANTQGSYEQYF. For the CDR3, the DNA is TGTGCCAGCAGCTTAGCAAATACACAGGGCTCCTACGAGCAGTACTTC.

V is TRBV2 and J is TRBJ2-7; D is unclear. The V and J ends lost 4 bases and 0 bases respectively, with 10 bases between them. The CDR3 totals 14 residues. CDR1 and CDR2 (germline): SNHLY, FYNNEI. CDR3 sequence (DNA): TGTGCCAGCAGTGTAGCTGTAAGCTCCTACGAGCAGTACTTC. Protein product: CASSVAVSSYEQYF.